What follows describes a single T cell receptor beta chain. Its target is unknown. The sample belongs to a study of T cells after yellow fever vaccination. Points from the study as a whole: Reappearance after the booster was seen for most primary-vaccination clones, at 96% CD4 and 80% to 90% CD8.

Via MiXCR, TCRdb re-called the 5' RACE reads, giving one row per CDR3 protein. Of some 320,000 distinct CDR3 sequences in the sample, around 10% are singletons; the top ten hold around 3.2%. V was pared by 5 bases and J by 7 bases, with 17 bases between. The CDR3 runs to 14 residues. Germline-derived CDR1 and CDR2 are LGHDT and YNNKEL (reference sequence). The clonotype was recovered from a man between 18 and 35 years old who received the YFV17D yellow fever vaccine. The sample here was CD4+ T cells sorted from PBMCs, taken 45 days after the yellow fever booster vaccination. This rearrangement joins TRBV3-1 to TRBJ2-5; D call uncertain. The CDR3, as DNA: TGTGCCAGCAGCGTCGCCGAAGCCGCGGTGACCCAGTACTTC. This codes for CASSVAEAAVTQYF.